The 13 T cell receptor beta chains in this list originate from one sample, sequenced in a study of T cell responses to AZD1222 COVID-19 vaccine. Here immunoSEQ multiplex PCR was the method, and the copy in TCRdb shows in-frame clones only, minus some. The table shows about 130,000 clones, with 92% occurring only once. The specimen comprised peripheral blood, sampled on day 0 of AZD1222 vaccination. These receptors all stem from an adult in good health.

The rearrangement links TRBV5-1 to TRBJ2-2, with 9 bases lining up with TRBD2. The germline gives CDR1 SGHRS, CDR2 YFSETQ. V shed 4 bases and J 5 bases; nucleotides not matched to a gene: 9. This CDR3 region has 16 residues. The CDR3 region is CASSQLSGGTTGELFF. The CDR3 nucleotides are TGCGCCAGCAGCCAACTTAGCGGGGGAACTACCGGGGAGCTGTTTTTT.

This chain uses TRBV6-2 or TRBV6-3 with TRBJ2-2, with TRBD1 identical over 8 bases. The ends lost 2 bases at V and 5 bases at J; junction bases unmatched: 4. Per germline, CDR1 MNHEY and CDR2 SVGEGT. CDR3 size: 15 residues. In DNA form, the CDR3 reads TGTGCCAGCAGTTACCAGGGGGCGTCAACCGGGGAGCTGTTTTTT. Protein sequence: CASSYQGASTGELFF.

The chain carries TRBV12-3 or TRBV12-4 and TRBJ1-1, with D possibly TRBD1 on 5 matching bases. CDR3 length: 13 amino acids. Trimming cost V 5 bases and J 4 bases, with 11 bases left between them. CDR3 sequence reads: CASSPFGGTEAFF. In DNA form, the CDR3 reads TGTGCCAGCAGTCCGTTCGGGGGCACTGAAGCTTTCTTT.

V is TRBV18 and J is TRBJ1-1; tentatively, D is TRBD1 (5 bases). V was shortened by 2 bases and J by 9 bases, with 13 bases between the two germline ends. Germline V lookup: CDR1 KGHSH, CDR2 LQKENI. The CDR3 contains 13 residues. This CDR3 reads CASSPDRTTKAFF. CDR3 coding DNA: TGTGCCAGCTCACCAGACAGAACAACTAAAGCTTTCTTT.

J is TRBJ1-6 and V is TRBV19; tentative D call: TRBD1 (6 bases). The CDR3 loop spans 15 amino acids. Germline CDR1 LNHDA, CDR2 SQIVND (reference sequence). V was clipped by 3 bases and J by 10 bases, with 16 bases between them. The CDR3 reads CASSIYRDGKSPLHF. DNA of the CDR3: TGTGCCAGTAGTATCTACAGGGATGGGAAGTCACCCCTCCACTTT.

V and J are TRBV3-1 (or the pseudogene TRBV3-2) and TRBJ1-2, with a possible D match to TRBD1 (5 bases). The CDR3 has 13 residues. Germline CDR1 reads LGHDT; CDR2 reads YNNKEL (reference sequence). Deletions cut 0 bases from V and 10 bases from J, with 12 bases between. CDR3 sequence reads: CASSQESGVVYTF. The CDR3 nucleotides are TGTGCCAGCAGCCAAGAATCGGGGGTAGTCTACACCTTC.

This clone was seen more than once but under ten times. The CDR3 spells CASSAGASGAYEQYF. The CDR3 DNA sequence: TGTGCCAGCAGCGCGGGGGCTAGCGGGGCCTACGAGCAGTACTTC. The chain combines TRBV9 with TRBJ2-7, with 9 nucleotides matching TRBD2. After removal of 3 bases from V and 2 bases from J, the junction contained 6 bases not matched to a gene. The length of the CDR3 is 15 residues. Germline assignment: CDR1 SGDLS and CDR2 YYNGEE.

This clone came up once. The gene calls are TRBV7-2 and TRBJ2-6, with TRBD1 matching 8 bases. Germline CDR1 and CDR2: SGHTA and FQGNSA. This CDR3 contains 17 residues. Trimming removed 5 bases from V and 1 base from J; junction bases left unmatched: 7. DNA of the CDR3: TGTGCCAGCAGCCCGAGGACAGGGAGGTCTGGGGCCAACGTCCTGACTTTC. Translating gives CASSPRTGRSGANVLTF.

This rearrangement joins TRBV7-3 to TRBJ2-1; TRBD2 matches 7 bases. The ends lost 5 bases at V and 7 bases at J; junction bases unmatched: 14. This CDR3 is 16 amino acids long. Germline lookup yields CDR1 SGHTA and CDR2 FQGTGA. The chain's CDR3 is CASSENSGPIGNEQFF. CDR3 nucleotide sequence: TGTGCCAGCAGCGAAAATAGCGGGCCCATAGGGAATGAGCAGTTCTTC.

The chain carries TRBV9 and TRBJ1-2, with 9 bases lining up with TRBD1. This CDR3 spans 13 amino acids. V was clipped by 2 bases and J by 7 bases; unmatched bases: 3. Germline assignment: CDR1 SGDLS and CDR2 YYNGEE. In DNA form, the CDR3 reads TGTGCCAGCAGCGTGGCGACAGGGGGTGGCTACACCTTC. Translated, it gives CASSVATGGGYTF.

The rearrangement links TRBV27 to TRBJ1-2; unclear D gene. The V gene's germline CDR1 is MNHEY and CDR2 SMNVEV (reference sequence). The length of the CDR3 is 14 residues. V was trimmed by 0 bases and J by 3 bases, leaving 8 bases between them. The CDR3 DNA follows: TGTGCCAGCAGTTTATCGCCCGAACACTATGGCTACACCTTC. Translation gives CASSLSPEHYGYTF.

This chain uses TRBV9 with TRBJ1-5, with a tentative D call TRBD1 (5 bases). This CDR3 region has 14 residues. The germline V gene has CDR1 SGDLS and CDR2 YYNGEE. With 3 bases removed from V and 0 bases from J, the gap between germline ends came to 7 bases. The CDR3 reads CASSAGFSNQPQHF. CDR3 in DNA: TGTGCCAGCAGCGCAGGGTTTAGCAATCAGCCCCAGCATTTT.

This chain uses TRBV7-8 with TRBJ1-2, with D maybe TRBD1 (5 bases). Trimming cost V 3 bases and J 2 bases, with 7 bases left between them. The CDR3 totals 13 residues. Germline loops: CDR1 SGHVS, CDR2 FQNEAQ. The CDR3 spells CASSFGGNYGYTF. CDR3 coding DNA: TGTGCCAGCAGCTTTGGGGGGAACTATGGCTACACCTTC.